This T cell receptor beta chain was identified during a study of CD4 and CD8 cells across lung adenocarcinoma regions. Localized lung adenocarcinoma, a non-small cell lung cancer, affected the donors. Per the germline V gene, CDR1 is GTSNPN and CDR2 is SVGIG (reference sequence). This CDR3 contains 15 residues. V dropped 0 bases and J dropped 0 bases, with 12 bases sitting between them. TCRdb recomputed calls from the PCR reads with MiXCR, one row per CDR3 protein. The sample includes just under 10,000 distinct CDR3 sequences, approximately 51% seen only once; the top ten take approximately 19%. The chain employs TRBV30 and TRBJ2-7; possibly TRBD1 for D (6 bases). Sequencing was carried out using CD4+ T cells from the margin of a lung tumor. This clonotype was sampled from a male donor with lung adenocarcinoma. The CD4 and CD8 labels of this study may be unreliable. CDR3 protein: CAWSVGSDSSYEQYF. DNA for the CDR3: TGTGCCTGGAGTGTAGGATCGGACAGCTCCTACGAGCAGTACTTC. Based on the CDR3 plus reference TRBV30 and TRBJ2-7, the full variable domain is SQTIHQWPATLVQPVGSPLSLECTVEGTSNPNLYWYRQAAGRGLQLLFYSVGIGQISSEVPQNLSASRPQDRQFILSSKKLLLSDSGFYLCAWSVGSDSSYEQYFGPGTRLTVT.